These 29 T cell receptor beta chains share one sample of origin, sequenced in a study of spatial heterogeneity in lung cancer (dated 2019 in TCRdb). Results and caveats for the whole study, not just this receptor: The tumor nonsynonymous mutation count correlated with the number of expanded intratumoral alpha and beta TCRs.

Preparation of the library involved 5' RACE. Sequencing was performed on a NextSeq 500. The raw public data were reprocessed by TCRdb itself: fastp quality trimming at Q25, MiXCR clonotype calling, in-frame beta chains only. Identical CDR3 proteins give one entry, which carries the most common genes and DNA. The sample records 4,500 to 5,000 distinct CDR3 sequences, under 8.5% of which are singletons. The ten most abundant clones make up 15% to 20% of the sample. The time point label here, explained by the study, means: sample taken at primary tumor resection. Which antigens these TCRs recognize remains unknown. Sequencing used lung tumor tissue, obtained at surgery. The receptors were sampled from a female donor with early-stage non-small cell lung cancer.

The chain joins TRBV4-1 to TRBJ1-3; the D gene is possibly TRBD1 (6 bases). The V and J ends lost 9 bases and 0 bases respectively, with 9 bases between them. The V gene's germline CDR1 is MGHRA and CDR2 YSYEKL. The CDR3 loop spans 13 amino acids. CDR3 region: CASQQGSGNTIYF. CDR3 coding DNA: TGCGCCAGTCAACAGGGCTCTGGAAACACCATATATTTT.

This clonotype has a count of ten or more. V usage is TRBV4-2 and J usage is TRBJ1-5; 7 bases align to TRBD1. CDR3 size: 16 residues. Germline CDR1 and CDR2: LGHNA and YNFKEQ. V trimming: 3 bases; J trimming: 3 bases; junction bases outside the gene matches: 8. The CDR3 reads CASSQHRDSLNQPQHF. The CDR3 nucleotides read TGTGCCAGCAGCCAGCACCGGGACAGCCTCAATCAGCCCCAGCATTTT.

By share of the sample, this clonotype is medium-sized. The chain joins TRBV12-3 or TRBV12-4 to TRBJ1-1, with unresolved D. This CDR3 region has 14 residues. Trimming removed 4 bases from V and 1 base from J, with 10 bases in between. The CDR3 sequence: CASSYMDGNTEAFF. CDR3 DNA: TGTGCCAGCAGTTACATGGATGGGAACACTGAAGCTTTCTTT.

This clonotype was observed a handful of times. The J gene is TRBJ2-1, the V gene TRBV20-1; no clear D. V was clipped by 0 bases and J by 0 bases, with 12 bases between them. This CDR3 region has 16 residues. Germline loops: CDR1 DFQATT, CDR2 SNEGSKA (reference sequence). CDR3 nucleotides: TGCAGTGCTAGAGACCCAAGGGCAGTCTCCTACAATGAGCAGTTCTTC. Translating it yields CSARDPRAVSYNEQFF.

This clonotype has only a few counts. The chain recombines TRBV10-3 with TRBJ1-5; D might be TRBD1 (6 bases). The CDR3 consists of 14 residues. CDR1 ENHRY and CDR2 SYGVKD come from the germline V gene. Trimming took 6 bases from V and 0 from J, leaving 9 bases between them. CDR3 sequence: CAISPQGSNQPQHF. Here the CDR3 DNA reads TGTGCCATCAGCCCACAGGGTAGCAATCAGCCCCAGCATTTT.

By share of the sample, this clonotype is medium-sized. This sequence joins TRBV7-9 and TRBJ2-1, with D tentatively TRBD2 (5 bases). Germline V lookup: CDR1 SEHNR, CDR2 FQNEAQ (reference sequence). The CDR3 runs to 14 residues. Deletions cut 8 bases from V and 0 bases from J, with 11 bases between. This CDR3 reads CASRPAGSYNEQFF. In nucleotides, the CDR3 is TGTGCCAGCCGGCCCGCGGGCTCCTACAATGAGCAGTTCTTC.

With respect to this clonotype: This sequence may be a read error, since a much larger clone differs from it by one base. The chain combines TRBV18 with TRBJ2-3; D might be TRBD2 (5 bases). The CDR3 covers 15 residues. CDR1 and CDR2 (germline): KGHSH, LQKENI. The chain's CDR3 is CVSSPREGGTDTQYF. CDR3 bases: TGTGTCAGCTCACCACGAGAGGGTGGGACAGATACGCAGTATTTT.

This clonotype is termed medium-sized. CDR3 region: CASSQDAGRYGYTF. CDR3 DNA: TGCGCCAGCAGCCAAGATGCGGGACGCTATGGCTACACCTTC. V gene TRBV4-1 combines with J gene TRBJ1-2; perhaps TRBD1 as D (5 bases). The germline V gene encodes CDR1 MGHRA and CDR2 YSYEKL. V lost 0 bases to trimming and J lost 4 bases, with 9 bases between them. There are 14 residues in the CDR3.

This clonotype is labeled as medium-sized. CDR3 region: CASSDRGYEQYF. CDR3 coding DNA: TGTGCCAGCAGTGACAGGGGGTACGAGCAGTACTTC. This chain connects TRBV6-1 to TRBJ2-7, with 7 bases matching TRBD1. The germline V gene encodes CDR1 MNHNS and CDR2 SASEGT. This CDR3 has 12 residues. J lost 4 bases, V lost 3 bases, and 0 bases had no gene match.

This clonotype is termed medium-sized. The V gene is TRBV19, the J gene TRBJ1-1, with TRBD1 matching 10 bases. The CDR3 runs to 14 residues. V lost 5 bases to trimming and J lost 1 base; unmatched junction nucleotides: 1. Per germline, CDR1 LNHDA and CDR2 SQIVND (reference sequence). In nucleotides, the CDR3 is TGTGCCAGTAGTTGGGACAGGGGGAACACTGAAGCTTTCTTT. Its protein product is CASSWDRGNTEAFF.

Relative to its sample, this clonotype is medium-sized. This chain connects TRBV6-5 to TRBJ1-1; 8 bases fit TRBD1. The J segment lost 7 bases and the V segment lost 6 bases, leaving 7 bases of the junction unmatched. The CDR3 sequence is 13 residues long. Germline CDR1 reads MNHEY; CDR2 reads SVGAGI. CDR3 amino acids: CASRQGGIGEAFF. The CDR3 DNA sequence: TGTGCCAGCAGACAGGGGGGGATCGGTGAAGCTTTCTTT.

This clonotype is medium-sized within its sample. The chain has TRBV7-2 and TRBJ1-1; D is unresolved. CDR1 SGHTA and CDR2 FQGNSA come from the germline V gene. Trimming took off 5 bases at V and 6 bases at J, with 10 bases between the two ends. The CDR3 is made up of 12 amino acids. The DNA for the CDR3 is TGTGCCAGCAGCCTCGACACGTCTGAAGCTTTCTTT. Protein sequence: CASSLDTSEAFF.

The sample holds a few counts of this clonotype. The chain employs TRBV7-9 and TRBJ2-2; D is unresolved. Germline V gene sequence: CDR1 SEHNR, CDR2 FQNEAQ (reference sequence). The CDR3 consists of 14 residues. V lost 5 bases and J lost 4, with 11 bases in between. CDR3 in DNA: TGTGCCAGCAGCCCCCCTTGGACCACCGGGGAGCTGTTTTTT. Encoded protein: CASSPPWTTGELFF.

The V and J genes are TRBV20-1 and TRBJ1-3; D is undetermined. CDR1 DFQATT and CDR2 SNEGSKA come from the germline V gene (reference sequence). The CDR3 has 12 amino acids. V lost 1 base and J lost 11, with 12 bases in between. The CDR3 is CSARGGPGSIYF. CDR3 bases: TGCAGTGCTAGAGGAGGCCCGGGGTCCATATATTTT.

There are many counts of this clonotype. The chain recombines TRBV20-1 with TRBJ1-6, with 9 bases that match TRBD1. Germline lookup yields CDR1 DFQATT and CDR2 SNEGSKA (reference sequence). CDR3 length equals 16 residues. J was trimmed by 4 bases and V by 0 bases; bases with no gene match: 4. The CDR3 is CSAREGQGLYNSPLHF. CDR3 in DNA: TGCAGTGCTAGAGAGGGACAGGGTCTTTATAATTCACCCCTCCACTTT.

The CDR3 loop is CAISEPGQDTGELFF. The DNA of the CDR3 is TGTGCCATCAGTGAGCCGGGACAGGACACCGGGGAGCTGTTTTTT. The chain combines TRBV10-3 with TRBJ2-2; TRBD1 matches 8 bases. Germline values: CDR1 ENHRY, CDR2 SYGVKD. The CDR3 extends over 15 amino acids. The V gene end was trimmed by 2 bases and the J gene end by 3 bases; junction bases not matched to a gene: 2.

This CDR3 is CASRGLTGNYGYTF. CDR3 sequence (DNA): TGTGCCAGCAGGGGACTAACGGGAAACTATGGCTACACCTTC. The chain uses TRBV2 and TRBJ1-2; possible D gene TRBD1, 5 bases. The CDR3 spans 14 residues. Germline V gene sequence: CDR1 SNHLY, CDR2 FYNNEI. V shed 6 bases and J shed 2 bases, with 13 bases lying between them.

The genes are TRBV7-2 and TRBJ2-3; 9 bases are a match to TRBD2. Germline CDR1 and CDR2: SGHTA and FQGNSA. The junction had 14 bases not matched to a gene; V was cut back by 5 bases and J by 5 bases. The CDR3 contains 17 residues. For the CDR3, the DNA is TGTGCCAGCAGCCCCCAAGGCGGGGGGGCCTATGGAGATACGCAGTATTTT. This translates into CASSPQGGGAYGDTQYF. The full variable domain, completed using reference TRBV7-2 and TRBJ2-3, is GAGVSQSPSNKVTEKGKDVELRCDPISGHTALYWYRQSLGQGLEFLIYFQGNSAPDKSGLPSDRFSAERTGGSVSTLTIQRTQQEDSAVYLCASSPQGGGAYGDTQYFGPGTRLTVL.

The gene calls are TRBV6-1 and TRBJ2-7, with TRBD2 matching over 14 bases. Germline loops: CDR1 MNHNS, CDR2 SASEGT. J was trimmed by 3 bases and V by 5 bases; bases with no gene match: 6. This CDR3 region has 16 residues. CDR3 loop: CASSSGLAGGLYEQYF. CDR3 in DNA: TGTGCCAGCAGTTCCGGACTAGCGGGGGGCCTCTACGAGCAGTACTTC.

This clonotype was seen a handful of times. The chain links TRBV28 to TRBJ1-1; 7 nucleotides line up with TRBD1. Germline V gene sequence: CDR1 MDHEN, CDR2 SYDVKM. This CDR3 region has 14 residues. J lost 5 bases, V lost 7 bases, and 10 bases had no gene match. CDR3 bases: TGTGCCAGCACCCTCTCAGGGGGTGGGACTGAAGCTTTCTTT. Protein sequence: CASTLSGGGTEAFF.

This clonotype qualifies as large. The rearrangement links TRBV28 to TRBJ2-7; D call uncertain. Germline V gene lookup returns CDR1 MDHEN and CDR2 SYDVKM. The CDR3 totals 12 residues. Trimming stripped 10 bases from V and 7 bases from J, with 17 bases between. The DNA of the CDR3 is TGTGCCACCTACACCCCTGATGGGGAGCAGTACTTC. This encodes CATYTPDGEQYF. Full variable domain (missing parts from reference TRBV28 and TRBJ2-7): DVKVTQSSRYLVKRTGEKVFLECVQDMDHENMFWYRQDPGLGLRLIYFSYDVKMKEKGDIPEGYSVSREKKERFSLILESASTNQTSMYLCATYTPDGEQYFGPGTRLTVT.

This clonotype is medium-sized by share. The J gene is TRBJ1-2, the V gene TRBV28; 7 nucleotides align to TRBD1. V lost 6 bases, J lost 2 bases, and 9 bases stayed unmatched. The CDR3 contains 15 residues. The germline V gene has CDR1 MDHEN and CDR2 SYDVKM. The CDR3 loop is CASSGGTAENYGYTF. DNA of the CDR3: TGTGCCAGCAGCGGGGGGACAGCCGAAAACTATGGCTACACCTTC.

By proportion, this clonotype is medium-sized (0.01 to 0.1%). The chain links TRBV5-1 to TRBJ1-4; D gene unclear. Trimming shortened V by 1 base and J by 5 bases, and 9 bases separated the two germline ends. Germline V lookup: CDR1 SGHRS, CDR2 YFSETQ. The CDR3 has 14 residues. The CDR3 sequence is CASSLWGFNEKLFF. In DNA form, the CDR3 reads TGCGCCAGCAGCTTGTGGGGTTTCAATGAAAAACTGTTTTTT.

The chain uses TRBV6-2 or TRBV6-3 and TRBJ1-4, with D possibly being TRBD1 (6 bases). V was trimmed by 4 bases and J by 0 bases, leaving 15 bases between them. Germline V CDR1 and CDR2: MNHEY, SVGEGT. This CDR3 is 17 amino acids long. DNA for the CDR3: TGTGCCAGCAGTTCCAGGGGAGATGGGCCAACTAATGAAAAACTGTTTTTT. Translation: CASSSRGDGPTNEKLFF.

This clonotype was seen ten or more times. The chain uses TRBV6-6 and TRBJ2-2; no clear D. This CDR3 has 13 amino acids. Trimming removed 7 bases from V and 6 bases from J, with 12 bases in between. CDR1 MNHNY and CDR2 SVGAGI come from the germline V gene (reference sequence). The CDR3 loop is CASTQGNSGELFF. The CDR3 DNA is TGTGCCAGCACCCAAGGGAATTCCGGGGAGCTGTTTTTT.

This clonotype turned up a few times. V and J are TRBV4-1 and TRBJ2-5; 11 bases map to TRBD2. J was trimmed by 2 bases and V by 3 bases; bases with no gene match: 5. This CDR3 spans 16 amino acids. CDR1 is MGHRA and CDR2 is YSYEKL in the germline V gene. The CDR3 sequence: CASSHPSGGSQETQYF. The CDR3 DNA follows: TGCGCCAGCAGCCACCCTAGCGGGGGGTCACAAGAGACCCAGTACTTC.

This clonotype has just a few counts. The chain has TRBV27 and TRBJ2-2, with TRBD1 as a possible D gene (5 bases). Germline values: CDR1 MNHEY, CDR2 SMNVEV (reference sequence). The CDR3 length is 14 residues. The ends were cut back, 2 bases at V and 5 bases at J, with 9 bases in the middle. The CDR3 nucleotides are TGTGCCAGCAGTTTAGTCAGGGAAACCGGGGAGCTGTTTTTT. Translation gives CASSLVRETGELFF.

This clonotype was seen a few times. The chain carries TRBV27 and TRBJ1-3, with D maybe TRBD1 (6 bases). Germline loops: CDR1 MNHEY, CDR2 SMNVEV (reference sequence). This CDR3 spans 14 amino acids. Deletions cut 2 bases from V and 2 bases from J, with 7 bases between. This CDR3 is CASSLTGTGNTIYF. DNA for the CDR3: TGTGCCAGCAGTTTAACAGGGACTGGAAACACCATATATTTT.

Only a few counts were recorded for this clonotype. V is TRBV28 and J is TRBJ1-6; D unclear. CDR1 is MDHEN and CDR2 is SYDVKM in the germline V gene. CDR3 size: 15 residues. Between the trimmed V and J ends, which lost 8 bases and 3 bases, there was a span of 14 bases. The CDR3 loop reads CASLGAELYNSPLHF. The DNA of the CDR3 is TGTGCCAGCCTCGGAGCCGAACTCTATAATTCACCCCTCCACTTT. Combining the CDR3 with reference TRBV28 and TRBJ1-6 gives the whole variable domain DVKVTQSSRYLVKRTGEKVFLECVQDMDHENMFWYRQDPGLGLRLIYFSYDVKMKEKGDIPEGYSVSREKKERFSLILESASTNQTSMYLCASLGAELYNSPLHFGNGTRLTVT.